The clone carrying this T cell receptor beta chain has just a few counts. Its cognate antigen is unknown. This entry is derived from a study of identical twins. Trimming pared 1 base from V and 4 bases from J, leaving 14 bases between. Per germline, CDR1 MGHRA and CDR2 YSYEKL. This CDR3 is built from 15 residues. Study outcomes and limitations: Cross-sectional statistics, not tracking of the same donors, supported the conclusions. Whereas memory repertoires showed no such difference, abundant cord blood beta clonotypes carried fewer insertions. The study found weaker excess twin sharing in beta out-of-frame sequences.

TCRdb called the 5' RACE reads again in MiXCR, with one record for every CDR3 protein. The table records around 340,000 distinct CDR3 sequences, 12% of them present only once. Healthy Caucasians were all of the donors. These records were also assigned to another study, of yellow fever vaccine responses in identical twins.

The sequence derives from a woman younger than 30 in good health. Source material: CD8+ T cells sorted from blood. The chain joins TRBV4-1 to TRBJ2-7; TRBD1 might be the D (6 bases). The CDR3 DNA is TGCGCCAGCAGCCAAGTAAGGGGGAAAGGATACGAGCAGTACGTC. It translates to CASSQVRGKGYEQYV.